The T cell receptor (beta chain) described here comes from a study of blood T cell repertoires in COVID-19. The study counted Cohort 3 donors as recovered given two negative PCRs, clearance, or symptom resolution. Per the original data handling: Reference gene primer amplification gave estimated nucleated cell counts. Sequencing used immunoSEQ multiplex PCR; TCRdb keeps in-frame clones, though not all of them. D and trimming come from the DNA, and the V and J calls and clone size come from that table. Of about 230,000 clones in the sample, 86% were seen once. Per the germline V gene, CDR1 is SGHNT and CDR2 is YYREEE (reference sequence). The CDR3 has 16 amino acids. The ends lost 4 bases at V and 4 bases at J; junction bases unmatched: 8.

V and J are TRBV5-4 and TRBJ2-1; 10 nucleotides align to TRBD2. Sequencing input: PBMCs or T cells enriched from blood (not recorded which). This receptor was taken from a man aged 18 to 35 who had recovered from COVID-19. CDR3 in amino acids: CASSTPGLAEYNEQFF. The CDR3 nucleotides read TGTGCCAGCAGCACCCCAGGACTAGCGGAATACAATGAGCAGTTCTTC.